The T cell receptor beta chain described here comes from a study of blood T cell repertoires in COVID-19. In this sample, this clone turned up a few times. Using immunoSEQ multiplex PCR, the repertoire was profiled, and TCRdb retains in-frame clones only, with some absent. The data show 400,000 to 500,000 clones, 70% to 90% seen once. CDR3 size: 18 residues. V lost 3 bases, J lost 3 bases, and 13 bases stayed unmatched. Germline V gives CDR1 LNHDA, CDR2 SQIVND (reference sequence). The sample consisted of peripheral blood. The chain uses TRBV19 and TRBJ2-1; the match to TRBD2 covers 8 bases. The TCR was taken from a woman in her thirties with active or convalescent COVID-19. The CDR3 DNA is TGTGCCAGTAGTATGAGGCAGTTAGCGGGGATCGTCTACAATGAGCAGTTCTTC. Its protein is CASSMRQLAGIVYNEQFF.